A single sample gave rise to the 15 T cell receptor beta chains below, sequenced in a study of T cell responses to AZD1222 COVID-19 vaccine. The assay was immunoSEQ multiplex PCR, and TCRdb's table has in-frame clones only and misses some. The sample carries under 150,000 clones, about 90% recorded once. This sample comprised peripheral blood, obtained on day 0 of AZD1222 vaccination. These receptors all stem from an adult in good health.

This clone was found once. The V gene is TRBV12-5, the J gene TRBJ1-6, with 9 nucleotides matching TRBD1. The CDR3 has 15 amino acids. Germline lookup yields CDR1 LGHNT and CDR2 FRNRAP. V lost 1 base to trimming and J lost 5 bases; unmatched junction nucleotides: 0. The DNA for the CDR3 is TGTGCTAGTGGTTTGGGACAGGGGGATAATTCACCCCTCCACTTT. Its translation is CASGLGQGDNSPLHF.

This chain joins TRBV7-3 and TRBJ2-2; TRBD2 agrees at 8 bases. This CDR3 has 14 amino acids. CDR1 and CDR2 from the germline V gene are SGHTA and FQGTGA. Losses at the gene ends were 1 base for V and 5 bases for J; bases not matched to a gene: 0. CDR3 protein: CASSLSGRTGELFF. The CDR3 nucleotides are TGTGCCAGCAGCTTAAGCGGGAGGACCGGGGAGCTGTTTTTT.

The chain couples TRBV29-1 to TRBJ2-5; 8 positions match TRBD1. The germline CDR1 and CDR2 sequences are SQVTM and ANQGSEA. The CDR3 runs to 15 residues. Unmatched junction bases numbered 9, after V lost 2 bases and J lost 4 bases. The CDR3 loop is CSVELRTGSRETQYF. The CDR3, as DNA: TGCAGCGTTGAATTACGGACAGGGTCACGAGAGACCCAGTACTTC.

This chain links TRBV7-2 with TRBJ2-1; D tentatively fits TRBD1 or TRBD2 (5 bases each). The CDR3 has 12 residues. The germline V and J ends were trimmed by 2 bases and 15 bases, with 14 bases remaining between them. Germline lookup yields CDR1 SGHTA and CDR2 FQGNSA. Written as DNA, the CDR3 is TGTGCCAGCAGCTTAACTCGGGACCCGGGGTTCTTC. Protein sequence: CASSLTRDPGFF.

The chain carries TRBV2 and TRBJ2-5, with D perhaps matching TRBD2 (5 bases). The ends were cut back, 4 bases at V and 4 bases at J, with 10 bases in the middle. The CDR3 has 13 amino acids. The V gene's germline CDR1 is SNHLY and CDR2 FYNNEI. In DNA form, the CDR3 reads TGTGCCAGCAGTGTTACTAGGTCAGAGACCCAGTACTTC. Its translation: CASSVTRSETQYF.

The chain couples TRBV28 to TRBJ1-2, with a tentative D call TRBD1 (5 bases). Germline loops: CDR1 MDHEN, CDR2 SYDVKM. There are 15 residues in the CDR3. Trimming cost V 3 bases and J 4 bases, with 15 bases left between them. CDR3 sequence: CASSLWTGGLYGYTF. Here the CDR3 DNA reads TGTGCCAGCAGTTTGTGGACTGGGGGACTCTATGGCTACACCTTC.

This CDR3 is CASSLSGDLGAKNIQYF. CDR3 DNA: TGCGCCAGCAGCTTGTCCGGGGACTTAGGAGCCAAAAACATTCAGTACTTC. The chain couples TRBV5-1 to TRBJ2-4, with a possible D match to TRBD2 (6 bases). The CDR3 totals 17 residues. The germline CDR1 and CDR2 sequences are SGHRS and YFSETQ. V gave up 1 base and J gave up 0 bases, with 14 bases separating them. The full variable domain, in which reference TRBV5-1 and TRBJ2-4 provide the parts outside the CDR3, is KAGVTQTPRYLIKTRGQQVTLSCSPISGHRSVSWYQQTPGQGLQFLFEYFSETQRNKGNFPGRFSGRQFSNSRSEMNVSTLELGDSALYLCASSLSGDLGAKNIQYFGAGTRLSVL.

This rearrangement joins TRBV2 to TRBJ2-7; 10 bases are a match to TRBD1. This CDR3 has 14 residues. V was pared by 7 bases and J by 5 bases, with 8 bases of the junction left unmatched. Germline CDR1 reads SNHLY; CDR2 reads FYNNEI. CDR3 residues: CASTYRQGAHEQYF. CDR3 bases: TGTGCCAGCACCTATAGACAGGGGGCCCACGAGCAGTACTTC.

CDR3 amino acids: CASRLEGLQPSPLYTF. The DNA for the CDR3 is TGTGCAAGTCGCTTAGAGGGGTTACAGCCCTCACCCCTCTACACCTTC. The rearrangement links TRBV12-2 to TRBJ1-2; no check of the table's D call, TRBD1, against the DNA was made. TRBV12-2 is a listed pseudogene. The CDR3 contains 16 residues.

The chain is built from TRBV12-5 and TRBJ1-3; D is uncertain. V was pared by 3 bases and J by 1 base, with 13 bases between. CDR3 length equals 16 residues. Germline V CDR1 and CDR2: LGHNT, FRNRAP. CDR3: CASGFRVRSSGNTIYF. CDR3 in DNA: TGTGCTAGTGGTTTTCGGGTGAGATCTTCTGGAAACACCATATATTTT.

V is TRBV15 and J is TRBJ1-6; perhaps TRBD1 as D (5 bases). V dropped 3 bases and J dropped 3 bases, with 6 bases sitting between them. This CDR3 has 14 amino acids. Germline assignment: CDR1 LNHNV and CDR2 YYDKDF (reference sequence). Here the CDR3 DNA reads TGTGCCACCAGCAGGGGGGGCTATAATTCACCCCTCCACTTT. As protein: CATSRGGYNSPLHF.

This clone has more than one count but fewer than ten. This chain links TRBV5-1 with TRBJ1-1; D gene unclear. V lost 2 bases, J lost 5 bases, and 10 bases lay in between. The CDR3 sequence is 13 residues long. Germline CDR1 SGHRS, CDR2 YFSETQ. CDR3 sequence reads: CASSFGEKTEAFF. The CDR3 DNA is TGCGCCAGCAGCTTCGGGGAGAAGACTGAAGCTTTCTTT.

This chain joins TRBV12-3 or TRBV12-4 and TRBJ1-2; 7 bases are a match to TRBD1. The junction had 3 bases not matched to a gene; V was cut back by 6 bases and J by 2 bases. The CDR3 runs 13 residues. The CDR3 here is CASRTGMNYGYTF. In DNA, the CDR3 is TGTGCCAGCAGGACAGGGATGAACTATGGCTACACCTTC.

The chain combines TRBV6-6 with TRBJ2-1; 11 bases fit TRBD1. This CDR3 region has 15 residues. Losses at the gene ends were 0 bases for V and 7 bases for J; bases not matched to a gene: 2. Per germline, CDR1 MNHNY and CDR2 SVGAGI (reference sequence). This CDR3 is CASSYSGTGGNEQFF. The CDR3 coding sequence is TGTGCCAGCAGTTACTCCGGGACAGGGGGAAATGAGCAGTTCTTC.

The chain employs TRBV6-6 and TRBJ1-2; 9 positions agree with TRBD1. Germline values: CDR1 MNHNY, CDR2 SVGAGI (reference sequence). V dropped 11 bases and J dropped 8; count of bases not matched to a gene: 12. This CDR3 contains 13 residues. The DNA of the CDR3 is TGTGCCGGCGAAAGGGACAGGGTGAGGGGCTACACCTTC. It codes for CAGERDRVRGYTF.